This T cell receptor beta chain is from a study of blood T cell repertoires in COVID-19. The wider study: Samples of COVID-19 (acute and convalescent) were obtained from the United States, Italy and Spain.

How the authors handled the data: Reference gene primer amplification yielded estimated nucleated cell counts. Profiling relied on immunoSEQ multiplex PCR, and the TCRdb table lists in-frame clones only, not all of them. V and J calls and clone size are as listed in that table; D and trimming were resolved from the DNA. The sample carries 75,000 or so clones, roughly 89% recorded once. Germline CDR1 is LGHDT and CDR2 is YNNKEL (reference sequence). CDR3 length equals 17 residues. V was shortened by 3 bases and J by 3 bases, with 20 bases between the two germline ends. V usage is TRBV3-1 (or the pseudogene TRBV3-2) and J usage is TRBJ2-5; weak D call: TRBD2 (6 bases). The TCR originated in a man aged 50-60 years with acute or convalescent COVID-19. Sequenced input: peripheral blood. The CDR3 spells CASSHVSSGDYEETQYF. CDR3 nucleotides: TGTGCCAGCAGCCATGTTAGTAGCGGAGACTATGAAGAGACCCAGTACTTC.